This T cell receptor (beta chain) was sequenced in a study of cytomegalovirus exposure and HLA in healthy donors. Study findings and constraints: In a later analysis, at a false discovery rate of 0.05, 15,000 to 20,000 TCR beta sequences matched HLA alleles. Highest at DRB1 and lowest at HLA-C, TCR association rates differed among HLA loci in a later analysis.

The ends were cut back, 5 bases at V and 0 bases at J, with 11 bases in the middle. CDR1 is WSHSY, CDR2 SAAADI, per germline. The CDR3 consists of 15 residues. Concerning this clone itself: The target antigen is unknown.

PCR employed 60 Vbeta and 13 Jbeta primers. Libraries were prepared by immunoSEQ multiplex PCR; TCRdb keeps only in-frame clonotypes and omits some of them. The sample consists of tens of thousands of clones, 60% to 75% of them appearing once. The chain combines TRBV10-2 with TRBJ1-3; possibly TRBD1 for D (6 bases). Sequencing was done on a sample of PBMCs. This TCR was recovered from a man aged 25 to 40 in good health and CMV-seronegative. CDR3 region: CASSKGGNSGNTIYF. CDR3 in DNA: TGCGCCAGCAGTAAAGGGGGAAACTCTGGAAACACCATATATTTT.